The clone carrying this T cell receptor beta chain was seen ten or more times. MiXCR, applied by TCRdb to the RT-PCR reads, yields one record per CDR3 protein. Here the sample spans about 960,000 distinct CDR3 sequences, roughly 18% being singletons. This entry is derived from a study of patients and donors after allogeneic stem cell transplantation. V was cut by 5 bases and J by 12 bases, with 13 bases left in between. This CDR3 contains 12 residues. Sequenced material: blood, either unsorted or a sorted T cell fraction (not recorded which). The rearrangement uses TRBV12-3 or TRBV12-4 and TRBJ1-4, with no clear D. The receptor comes from a human donor who was either an allogeneic HSCT recipient or a stem cell or donor lymphocyte infusion donor (not recorded which). It is not recorded whose cells these are; they may come from a transplant donor. The CDR3 loop reads CASSALYGQLFF. The CDR3 DNA sequence: TGTGCCAGCAGTGCCCTGTACGGTCAACTGTTTTTT.